Listed here are 24 T cell receptor beta chains from one sample, sequenced in a study of T cells in Graves' hyperthyroidism and ophthalmopathy. RNA transcripts provided the source from which TCR beta CDR3 regions were amplified. HTBI primers were the set used in a first-round RT-PCR of the TCR CDR3. TCRdb called the multiplex PCR reads again in MiXCR, with one record for every CDR3 protein. The sample contains 300,000 to 350,000 distinct CDR3 sequences, about 15% of which appear only once. The sequencing input was blood. These receptors came from a woman in her twenties or thirties with Graves' hyperthyroidism.

The chain employs TRBV19 and TRBJ2-5, with D possibly matching TRBD1 (6 bases). Trimming removed 5 bases from V and 5 bases from J, with 18 bases in between. The CDR3 has 15 residues. Per germline, CDR1 LNHDA and CDR2 SQIVND (reference sequence). CDR3 in amino acids: CASSPTGYGRETQYF. DNA of the CDR3: TGTGCCAGTAGTCCAACAGGGTACGGGCGGGAGACCCAGTACTTC. Filled out from reference TRBV19 and TRBJ2-5, the complete variable domain reads DGGITQSPKYLFRKEGQNVTLSCEQNLNHDAMYWYRQDPGQGLRLIYYSQIVNDFQKGDIAEGYSVSREKKESFPLTVTSAQKNPTAFYLCASSPTGYGRETQYFGPGTRLLVL.

This clonotype was seen ten or more times. The rearrangement links TRBV11-3 to TRBJ1-1, with D unresolved. Trimming stripped 0 bases from V and 1 base from J, with 3 bases between. The CDR3 runs to 13 residues. Germline-derived CDR1 and CDR2 are SGHNT and YENEEA. The CDR3 loop reads CASSLDWNTEAFF. Here the CDR3 DNA reads TGTGCCAGCAGCTTAGATTGGAACACTGAAGCTTTCTTT.

The sample holds many counts of this clonotype. The J gene is TRBJ2-1, the V gene TRBV10-3; the match to TRBD2 covers 9 bases. This CDR3 contains 13 residues. V lost 4 bases to trimming and J lost 7 bases; unmatched junction nucleotides: 2. Germline V gene data show CDR1 as ENHRY and CDR2 as SYGVKD. CDR3 amino acids: CAISVLAGNEQFF. CDR3 DNA sequence: TGTGCCATCAGTGTACTAGCGGGTAATGAGCAGTTCTTC.

This clonotype occurred many times. This rearrangement joins TRBV20-1 to TRBJ2-1; 9 bases agree with TRBD2. CDR1 and CDR2 from the germline V gene are DFQATT and SNEGSKA (reference sequence). The ends lost 0 bases at V and 4 bases at J; junction bases unmatched: 4. This CDR3 is 15 amino acids long. In DNA, the CDR3 is TGCAGTGCTAGAGAGCGGGAGGGGGCATACAATGAGCAGTTCTTC. Translated, it gives CSAREREGAYNEQFF.

This chain links TRBV28 with TRBJ1-5; D ambiguous. The V and J ends lost 5 bases and 2 bases respectively, with 13 bases between them. From germline, CDR1 is MDHEN and CDR2 SYDVKM. This CDR3 has 15 residues. The CDR3 DNA reads as TGTGCCAGCAGTGCCCAGACTTGGGGCAATCAGCCCCAGCATTTT. Translating it yields CASSAQTWGNQPQHF.

This clonotype was detected ten times or more. The CDR3 spells CSARDWTSVMRDTQYF. DNA for the CDR3: TGCAGTGCTAGAGACTGGACTAGCGTGATGAGAGATACGCAGTATTTT. J is TRBJ2-3 and V is TRBV20-1; 9 nucleotides agree with TRBD2. The CDR3 length is 16 residues. CDR1 and CDR2 from the germline V gene are DFQATT and SNEGSKA (reference sequence). V gave up 0 bases and J gave up 5 bases; unmatched junction bases: 9.

This clonotype was counted between two and nine times. V and J are TRBV5-5 and TRBJ2-7; a weak D match, TRBD1 (5 bases). The CDR3 is made up of 15 amino acids. The germline gives CDR1 SGHKS, CDR2 YYEKEE (reference sequence). V lost 0 bases and J 6 bases, leaving 16 bases between the germline ends. The chain's CDR3 is CASSLVGDDGSEQYF. The CDR3 DNA reads TGTGCCAGCAGCTTGGTAGGGGATGACGGCAGCGAGCAGTACTTC.

This clonotype was counted many times. This chain uses TRBV11-2 with TRBJ1-3; no clear D. The V gene lost 4 bases and the J gene lost 4 bases, with 23 bases spanning the gap. From germline, CDR1 is SGHAT and CDR2 FQNNGV. The CDR3 consists of 18 residues. The CDR3 coding sequence is TGTGCCAGCAGCTCCACTATCCGGGATTCAATCGGGGGAAACACCATATATTTT. It translates to CASSSTIRDSIGGNTIYF.

This clonotype was counted at least ten times. The V and J genes are TRBV20-1 and TRBJ2-1; D may be TRBD2 (7 bases). CDR1 is DFQATT, CDR2 SNEGSKA, per germline (reference sequence). The length of the CDR3 is 14 residues. The CDR3 sequence: CSPRGGRAYNEQFF. The CDR3 region has the DNA TGCAGCCCGAGGGGGGGGCGGGCCTACAATGAGCAGTTCTTC.

The rearrangement links TRBV4-1 to TRBJ2-1; possible D gene TRBD2, 5 bases. This CDR3 region has 15 residues. Trimming removed 0 bases at V and 7 bases at J, with 13 bases between. In germline, CDR1 is MGHRA, CDR2 YSYEKL. This chain's CDR3 is CASSQDIGVWNEQFF. In DNA form, the CDR3 reads TGCGCCAGCAGCCAAGACATCGGGGTTTGGAATGAGCAGTTCTTC.

This clonotype was counted only a few times. The chain recombines TRBV20-1 with TRBJ1-5; 9 positions match TRBD1. Germline CDR1 and CDR2: DFQATT and SNEGSKA (reference sequence). Trimming at V came to 4 bases and at J to 5 bases, leaving 9 bases not matched to a gene. CDR3 length: 15 residues. The CDR3 loop is CSATTGQGYHQPQHF. The DNA for the CDR3 is TGCAGTGCTACCACTGGACAGGGGTACCATCAGCCCCAGCATTTT.

This clonotype was detected ten times or more. CDR3 region: CASSLDGALDEQFF. CDR3 nucleotide sequence: TGTGCCAGCAGCTTAGATGGAGCTCTTGACGAGCAGTTCTTC. The gene calls are TRBV7-8 and TRBJ2-7, with unresolved D. TRBJ2-1 explains the end of the DNA better; the J call may be wrong. CDR3 size: 14 residues. Germline CDR1 is SGHVS and CDR2 is FQNEAQ.

This clonotype was recorded many times. The V call is TRBV20-1, the J call TRBJ2-1; 14 nucleotides agree with TRBD2. This CDR3 spans 15 amino acids. V shed 5 bases, J shed 7 bases, and the junction held 7 bases outside the gene matches. Germline CDR1 is DFQATT and CDR2 is SNEGSKA (reference sequence). CDR3 sequence reads: CSARGTSGRVNEQFF. CDR3 bases: TGCAGTGCTCGCGGGACTAGCGGGAGAGTAAATGAGCAGTTCTTC.

The V and J genes are TRBV6-1 and TRBJ1-5, with TRBD1 identical over 9 bases. Per the germline V gene, CDR1 is MNHNS and CDR2 is SASEGT. J gave up 0 bases and V 3 bases, and 12 bases lay outside the gene matches. The CDR3 extends over 19 amino acids. CDR3 region: CASSDPGQGSFNSNQPQHF. The DNA for the CDR3 is TGTGCCAGCAGTGACCCGGGACAGGGCTCCTTTAATAGCAATCAGCCCCAGCATTTT.

The rearrangement uses TRBV29-1 and TRBJ2-6; 9 bases line up with TRBD1. CDR3 length: 16 amino acids. The ends lost 6 bases at V and 0 bases at J; junction bases unmatched: 6. Per germline, CDR1 SQVTM and CDR2 ANQGSEA. The CDR3 protein is CSVEKDRGSGANVLTF. In nucleotides, the CDR3 is TGCAGCGTAGAAAAGGACAGGGGCTCTGGGGCCAACGTCCTGACTTTC.

In its sample, this clonotype was seen a few times. V and J are TRBV19 and TRBJ2-4; D not certain. The germline CDR1 and CDR2 sequences are LNHDA and SQIVND (reference sequence). V shed 3 bases and J shed 0 bases, with 6 bases lying between them. The CDR3 loop spans 14 amino acids. CDR3: CASSIDGAKNIQYF. The CDR3 DNA reads as TGTGCCAGTAGTATTGACGGAGCCAAAAACATTCAGTACTTC.

The CDR3 sequence: CATWPGSGELFF. CDR3 in DNA: TGTGCCACCTGGCCCGGGTCCGGGGAGCTGTTTTTT. The chain carries TRBV24-1 and TRBJ2-2; no firm D call. V was clipped by 9 bases and J by 6 bases, with 10 bases between them. Germline V gene data show CDR1 as KGHDR and CDR2 as SFDVKD. CDR3 size: 12 residues.

The chain uses TRBV7-9 and TRBJ1-3; D is possibly TRBD1 (5 bases). The CDR3 contains 15 residues. Trimming left V 6 bases short and J 0 bases short, with 12 bases between. Germline V gene sequence: CDR1 SEHNR, CDR2 FQNEAQ (reference sequence). This chain's CDR3 is CASRPDSNSGNTIYF. The CDR3, as DNA: TGTGCCAGCAGACCCGACAGCAACTCTGGAAACACCATATATTTT.

This clonotype was recorded many times. The rearrangement joins TRBV15 to TRBJ1-2, with D uncertain. V was trimmed by 2 bases and J by 3 bases, leaving 7 bases between them. Germline loops: CDR1 LNHNV, CDR2 YYDKDF (reference sequence). This CDR3 has 13 residues. This CDR3 reads CATSRPSDYGYTF. The CDR3 bases are TGTGCCACCAGCAGACCTTCCGACTATGGCTACACCTTC.

This clonotype was recorded a few times. A junction end diverges from the germline sequence, so it may reflect a read error. V usage is TRBV7-7 and J usage is TRBJ2-5; perhaps TRBD1 as D (5 bases). This CDR3 spans 14 amino acids. CDR1 SSHAT and CDR2 FNYEAQ come from the germline V gene (reference sequence). This CDR3 reads CASSLEGREETRYF. CDR3 DNA sequence: TGTGCTAGCAGCTTAGAAGGCAGGGAAGAGACCCGGTACTTC.

This clonotype was seen more than once but under ten times. The CDR3 loop reads CASSQSRFEQYF. The CDR3 DNA is TGTGCCAGCAGCCAGAGTAGGTTCGAGCAGTACTTC. The chain is built from TRBV3-1 and TRBJ2-7; the D is unclear. Trimming shortened V by 3 bases and J by 6 bases, and 9 bases separated the two germline ends. Looked up from germline, CDR1 is LGHDT and CDR2 is YNNKEL (reference sequence). CDR3 length: 12 amino acids.

The chain uses TRBV30 and TRBJ1-2; a possible D gene is TRBD1 (6 bases). The ends were cut back, 4 bases at V and 7 bases at J, with 19 bases in the middle. The CDR3 is 14 residues long. Germline assignment: CDR1 GTSNPN and CDR2 SVGIG (reference sequence). The DNA for the CDR3 is TGTGCCTGGATTGGAACAGGGCGAGGTGGTGGCTACACCTTC. This encodes CAWIGTGRGGGYTF.

This clonotype was picked up many times. V gene TRBV3-1 combines with J gene TRBJ1-2; D is undetermined. Per the germline V gene, CDR1 is LGHDT and CDR2 is YNNKEL (reference sequence). The V end lost 1 base, the J end lost 3 bases, and 12 bases lay between the germline ends. This CDR3 contains 15 residues. CDR3 sequence: CASSQGNTVYYGYTF. Here the CDR3 DNA reads TGTGCCAGCAGCCAAGGAAACACCGTGTACTATGGCTACACCTTC.

A few counts support this clonotype. The V call is TRBV28, the J call TRBJ2-7; possible D gene TRBD1, 5 bases. The CDR3 consists of 14 residues. Germline values: CDR1 MDHEN, CDR2 SYDVKM. The germline V and J ends were trimmed by 6 bases and 9 bases, with 21 bases remaining between them. The CDR3 nucleotides read TGTGCCAGCAGAAACGACAGTAGCCTCTTCGCGCAGTACTTC. Its translation: CASRNDSSLFAQYF.